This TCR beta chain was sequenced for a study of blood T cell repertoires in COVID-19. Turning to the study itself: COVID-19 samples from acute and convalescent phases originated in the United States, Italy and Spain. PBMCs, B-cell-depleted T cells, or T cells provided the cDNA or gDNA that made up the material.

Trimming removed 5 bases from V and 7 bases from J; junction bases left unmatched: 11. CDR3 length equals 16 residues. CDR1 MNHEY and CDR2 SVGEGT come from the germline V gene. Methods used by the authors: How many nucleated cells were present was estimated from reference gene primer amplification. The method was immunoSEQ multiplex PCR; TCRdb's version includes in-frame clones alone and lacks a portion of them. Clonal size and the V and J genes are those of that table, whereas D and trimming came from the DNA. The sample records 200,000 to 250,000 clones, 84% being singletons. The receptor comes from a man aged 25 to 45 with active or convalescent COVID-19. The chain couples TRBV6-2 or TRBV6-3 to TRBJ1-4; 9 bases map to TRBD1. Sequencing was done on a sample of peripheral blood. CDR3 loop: CASSQHSTGGGEKLFF. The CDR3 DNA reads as TGTGCCAGCAGTCAACACTCGACAGGGGGAGGTGAAAAACTGTTTTTT.